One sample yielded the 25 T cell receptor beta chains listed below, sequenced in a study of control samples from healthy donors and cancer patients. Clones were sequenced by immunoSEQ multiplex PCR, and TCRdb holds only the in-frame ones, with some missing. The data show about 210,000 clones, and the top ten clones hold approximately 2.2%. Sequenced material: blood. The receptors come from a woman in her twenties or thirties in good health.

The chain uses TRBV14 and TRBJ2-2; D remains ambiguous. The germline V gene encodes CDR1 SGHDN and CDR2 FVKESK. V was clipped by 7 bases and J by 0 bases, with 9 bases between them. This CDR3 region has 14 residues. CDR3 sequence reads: CASKGEANTGELFF. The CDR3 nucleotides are TGTGCCAGCAAGGGTGAAGCGAACACCGGGGAGCTGTTTTTT.

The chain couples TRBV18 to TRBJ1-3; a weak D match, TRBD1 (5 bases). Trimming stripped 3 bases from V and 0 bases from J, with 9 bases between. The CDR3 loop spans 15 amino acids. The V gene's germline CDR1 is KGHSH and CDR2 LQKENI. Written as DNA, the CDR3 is TGTGCCAGCTCACCCCGGGACGACTCTGGAAACACCATATATTTT. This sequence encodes CASSPRDDSGNTIYF.

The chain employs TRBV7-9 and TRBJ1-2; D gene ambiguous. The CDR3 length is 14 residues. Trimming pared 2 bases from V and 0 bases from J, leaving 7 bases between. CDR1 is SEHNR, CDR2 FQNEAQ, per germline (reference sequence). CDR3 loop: CASSLLQANYGYTF. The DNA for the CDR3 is TGTGCCAGCAGCTTACTGCAGGCTAACTATGGCTACACCTTC. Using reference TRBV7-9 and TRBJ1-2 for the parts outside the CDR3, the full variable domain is DTGVSQNPRHKITKRGQNVTFRCDPISEHNRLYWYRQTLGQGPEFLTYFQNEAQLEKSRLLSDRFSAERPKGSFSTLEIQRTEQGDSAMYLCASSLLQANYGYTFGSGTRLTVV.

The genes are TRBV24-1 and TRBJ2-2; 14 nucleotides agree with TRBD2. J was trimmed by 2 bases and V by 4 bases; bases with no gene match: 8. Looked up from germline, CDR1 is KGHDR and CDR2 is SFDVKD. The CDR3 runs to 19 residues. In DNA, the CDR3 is TGTGCCACCAGTGAGCCCGGGACTAGCGGGGGCCATAACACCGGGGAGCTGTTTTTT. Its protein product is CATSEPGTSGGHNTGELFF.

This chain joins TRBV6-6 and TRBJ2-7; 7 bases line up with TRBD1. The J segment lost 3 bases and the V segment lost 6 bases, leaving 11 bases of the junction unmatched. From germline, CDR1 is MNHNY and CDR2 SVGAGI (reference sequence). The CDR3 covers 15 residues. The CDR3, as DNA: TGTGCCAGCAGCGAACCGGGACAGCAAGACTACGAGCAGTACTTC. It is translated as CASSEPGQQDYEQYF.

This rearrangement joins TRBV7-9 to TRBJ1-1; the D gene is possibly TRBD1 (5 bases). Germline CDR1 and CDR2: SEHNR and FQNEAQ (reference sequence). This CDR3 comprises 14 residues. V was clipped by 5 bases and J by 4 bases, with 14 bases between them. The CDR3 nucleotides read TGTGCCAGCAGCGCACCCCGGGACGGCACTGAAGCTTTCTTT. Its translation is CASSAPRDGTEAFF.

This CDR3 reads CASRDGRVQPQHF. The CDR3 DNA follows: TGTGCCAGCAGGGACGGAAGGGTTCAGCCCCAGCATTTT. The J gene is TRBJ1-5, the V gene TRBV2; D gene uncertain. V dropped 6 bases and J dropped 6 bases, with 12 bases sitting between them. The CDR3 loop spans 13 amino acids. CDR1 is SNHLY and CDR2 is FYNNEI in the germline V gene.

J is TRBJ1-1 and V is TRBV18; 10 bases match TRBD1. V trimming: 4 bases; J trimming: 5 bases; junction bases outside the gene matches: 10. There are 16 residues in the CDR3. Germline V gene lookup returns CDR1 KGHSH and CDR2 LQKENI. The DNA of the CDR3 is TGTGCCAGCTCACATGACAGGGGGCCTGGGGGGACTGAAGCTTTCTTT. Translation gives CASSHDRGPGGTEAFF.

The CDR3 nucleotides read TGTGCCAGCAGCCCCGGACAGGGCGAAGCTTTCTTT. This translates into CASSPGQGEAFF. The V gene is TRBV12-1, the J gene TRBJ1-1; TRBD1, the D gene given by the table, was not confirmed from the DNA. TRBV12-1 counts as a pseudogene. This CDR3 comprises 12 residues.

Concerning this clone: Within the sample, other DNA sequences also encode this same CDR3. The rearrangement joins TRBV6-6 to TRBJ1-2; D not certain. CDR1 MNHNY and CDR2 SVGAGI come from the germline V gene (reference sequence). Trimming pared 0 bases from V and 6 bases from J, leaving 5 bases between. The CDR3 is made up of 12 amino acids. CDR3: CASSYSGDGYTF. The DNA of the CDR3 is TGTGCCAGCAGTTACTCGGGTGATGGCTACACCTTC.

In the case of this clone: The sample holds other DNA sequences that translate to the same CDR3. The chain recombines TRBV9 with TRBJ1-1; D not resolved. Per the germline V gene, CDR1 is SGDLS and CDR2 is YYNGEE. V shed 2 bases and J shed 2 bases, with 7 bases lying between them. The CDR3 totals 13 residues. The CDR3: CASSVALNTEAFF. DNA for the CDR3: TGTGCCAGCAGCGTGGCATTAAACACTGAAGCTTTCTTT.

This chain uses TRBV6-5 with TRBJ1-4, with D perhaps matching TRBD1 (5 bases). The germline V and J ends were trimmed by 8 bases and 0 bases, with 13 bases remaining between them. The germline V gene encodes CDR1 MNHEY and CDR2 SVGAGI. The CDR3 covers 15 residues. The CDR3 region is CASVGGDATNEKLFF. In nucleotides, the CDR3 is TGTGCCAGCGTCGGGGGGGACGCAACTAATGAAAAACTGTTTTTT.

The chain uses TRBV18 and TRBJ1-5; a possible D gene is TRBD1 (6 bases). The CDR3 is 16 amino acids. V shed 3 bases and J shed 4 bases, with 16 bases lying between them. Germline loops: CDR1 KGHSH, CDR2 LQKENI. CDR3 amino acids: CASSPAVPGENQPQHF. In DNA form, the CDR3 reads TGTGCCAGCTCACCGGCGGTGCCAGGGGAAAATCAGCCCCAGCATTTT. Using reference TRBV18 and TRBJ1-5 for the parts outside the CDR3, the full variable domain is NAGVMQNPRHLVRRRGQEARLRCSPMKGHSHVYWYRQLPEEGLKFMVYLQKENIIDESGMPKERFSAEFPKEGPSILRIQQVVRGDSAAYFCASSPAVPGENQPQHFGDGTRLSIL.

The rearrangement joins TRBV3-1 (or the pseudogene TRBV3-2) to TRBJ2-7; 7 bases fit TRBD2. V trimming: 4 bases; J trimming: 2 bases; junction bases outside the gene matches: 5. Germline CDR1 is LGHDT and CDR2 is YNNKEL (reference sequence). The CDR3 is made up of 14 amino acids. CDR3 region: CASSLGRVAYEQYF. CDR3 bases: TGTGCCAGCAGCCTTGGGAGGGTTGCCTACGAGCAGTACTTC.

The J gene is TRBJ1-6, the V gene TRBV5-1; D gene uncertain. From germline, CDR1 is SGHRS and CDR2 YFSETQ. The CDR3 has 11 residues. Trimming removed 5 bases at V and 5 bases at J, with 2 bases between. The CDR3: CASRDNSPLHF. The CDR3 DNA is TGCGCCAGCAGGGATAATTCACCCCTCCACTTT.

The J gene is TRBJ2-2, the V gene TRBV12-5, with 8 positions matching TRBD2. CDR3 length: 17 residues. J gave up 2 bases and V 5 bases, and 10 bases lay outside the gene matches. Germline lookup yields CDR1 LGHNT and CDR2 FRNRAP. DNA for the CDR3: TGTGCTAGTGGTCCCGGGGAAAGCGGGAGCAACACCGGGGAGCTGTTTTTT. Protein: CASGPGESGSNTGELFF.

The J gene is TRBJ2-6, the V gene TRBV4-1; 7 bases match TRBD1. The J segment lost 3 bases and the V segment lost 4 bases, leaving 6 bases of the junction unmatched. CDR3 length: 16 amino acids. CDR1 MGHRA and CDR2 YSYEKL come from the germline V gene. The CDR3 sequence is CASSRTGVFGANVLTF. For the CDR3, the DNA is TGCGCCAGCAGCCGAACAGGGGTATTTGGGGCCAACGTCCTGACTTTC.

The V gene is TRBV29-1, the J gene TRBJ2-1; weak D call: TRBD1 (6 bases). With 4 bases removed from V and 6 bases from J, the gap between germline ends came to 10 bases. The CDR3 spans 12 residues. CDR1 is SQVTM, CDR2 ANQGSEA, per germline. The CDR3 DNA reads TGCAGCGTTGCTGAAGGGGGCAATGAGCAGTTCTTC. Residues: CSVAEGGNEQFF.

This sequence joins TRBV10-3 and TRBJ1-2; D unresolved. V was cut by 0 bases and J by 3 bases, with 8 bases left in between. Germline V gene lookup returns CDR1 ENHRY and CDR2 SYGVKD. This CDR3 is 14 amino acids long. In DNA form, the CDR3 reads TGTGCCATCAGTGAGTCTACAGCACACTATGGCTACACCTTC. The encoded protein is CAISESTAHYGYTF.

The chain's CDR3 is CASSKKGIGTDYTF. The DNA of the CDR3 is TGTGCCAGCAGCAAAAAGGGGATTGGGACAGACTACACCTTC. This chain joins TRBV28 and TRBJ1-2; 7 bases agree with TRBD1. Per the germline V gene, CDR1 is MDHEN and CDR2 is SYDVKM. This CDR3 spans 14 amino acids. The V and J ends lost 6 bases and 10 bases, in that order; junction bases with no gene match: 14.

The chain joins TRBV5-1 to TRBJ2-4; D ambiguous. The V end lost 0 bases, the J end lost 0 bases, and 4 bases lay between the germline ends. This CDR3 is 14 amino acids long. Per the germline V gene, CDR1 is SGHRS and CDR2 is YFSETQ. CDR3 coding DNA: TGCGCCAGCAGCTTGGGAATAGCCAAAAACATTCAGTACTTC. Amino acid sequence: CASSLGIAKNIQYF.

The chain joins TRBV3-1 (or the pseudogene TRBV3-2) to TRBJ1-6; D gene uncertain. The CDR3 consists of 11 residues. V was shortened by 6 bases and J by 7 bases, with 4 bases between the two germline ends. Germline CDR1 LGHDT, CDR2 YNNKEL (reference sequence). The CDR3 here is CASSDNSPLHF. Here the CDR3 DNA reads TGTGCCAGCAGTGACAATTCACCCCTCCACTTT.

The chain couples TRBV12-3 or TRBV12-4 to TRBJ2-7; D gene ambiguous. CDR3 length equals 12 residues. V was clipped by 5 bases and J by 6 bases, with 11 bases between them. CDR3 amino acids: CASSNLYLEQYF. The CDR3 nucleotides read TGTGCCAGCAGTAACCTGTACCTCGAGCAGTACTTC.

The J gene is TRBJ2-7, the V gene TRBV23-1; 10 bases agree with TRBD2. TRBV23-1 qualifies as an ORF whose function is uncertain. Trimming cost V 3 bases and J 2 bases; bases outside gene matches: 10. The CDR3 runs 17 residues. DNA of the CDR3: TGCGCCAGCAGTCATTCCCTCGGACTAGCGGAGACCTACGAGCAGTACTTC. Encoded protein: CASSHSLGLAETYEQYF.

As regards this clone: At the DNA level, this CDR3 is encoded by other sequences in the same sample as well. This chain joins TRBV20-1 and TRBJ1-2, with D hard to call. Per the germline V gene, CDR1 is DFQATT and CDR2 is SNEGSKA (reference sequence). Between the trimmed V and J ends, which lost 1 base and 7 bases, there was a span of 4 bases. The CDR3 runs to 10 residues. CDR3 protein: CSARGGGYTF. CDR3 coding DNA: TGCAGTGCTAGAGGGGGTGGCTACACCTTC.